Each of the 7 T cell receptor beta chains below was sequenced from the same sample in a study of cytomegalovirus exposure and HLA in healthy donors. A multiplex PCR was run with 60 Vbeta primers and 13 Jbeta primers. This table comes from immunoSEQ multiplex PCR, and its TCRdb copy is limited to in-frame clones, with some not included. This sample has 90,000 to 150,000 clones, with 60% to 80% found just once. Input material: PBMCs. These receptors were taken from a man in his fifties in good health and CMV-seropositive.

The chain couples TRBV10-3 to TRBJ1-1; 7 bases match TRBD1. Germline-derived CDR1 and CDR2 are ENHRY and SYGVKD. The CDR3 covers 14 residues. After removal of 0 bases from V and 4 bases from J, the junction contained 2 bases not matched to a gene. CDR3 sequence reads: CAISESRQGTEAFF. CDR3 nucleotides: TGTGCCATCAGTGAGTCGAGACAGGGCACTGAAGCTTTCTTT.

This clone has more than one count but fewer than ten. The chain couples TRBV5-1 to TRBJ1-2; 11 bases are a match to TRBD1. Germline V gives CDR1 SGHRS, CDR2 YFSETQ. The ends lost 4 bases at V and 7 bases at J; junction bases unmatched: 9. The CDR3 is 15 amino acids. As DNA, the CDR3 is TGCGCCAGCAGCCAGGGTGGGACAGGGGGTTCTGGCTACACCTTC. Translation: CASSQGGTGGSGYTF.

The chain recombines TRBV2 with TRBJ2-6; no reliable D call. Germline values: CDR1 SNHLY, CDR2 FYNNEI. V was trimmed by 3 bases and J by 9 bases, leaving 12 bases between them. The CDR3 has 14 residues. This CDR3 is CASSDASRGNVLTF. The CDR3 DNA reads as TGTGCCAGCAGTGATGCCTCCCGAGGCAACGTCCTGACTTTC.

The gene calls are TRBV19 and TRBJ1-5; no definite D call. Germline CDR1 reads LNHDA; CDR2 reads SQIVND (reference sequence). The CDR3 extends over 15 amino acids. The V gene lost 9 bases and the J gene lost 2 bases, with 17 bases spanning the gap. In DNA form, the CDR3 reads TGTGCCAGCCAGCGGAGGACCGGGGGCAATCAGCCCCAGCATTTT. Translating gives CASQRRTGGNQPQHF.

The chain combines TRBV6-1 with TRBJ1-2; TRBD1 aligns across 7 bases. V gave up 4 bases and J gave up 1 base; unmatched junction bases: 9. Germline-derived CDR1 and CDR2 are MNHNS and SASEGT. The CDR3 runs 16 residues. The CDR3 sequence: CASSAWDREFNYGYTF. DNA for the CDR3: TGTGCCAGCAGTGCCTGGGACAGAGAGTTTAACTATGGCTACACCTTC.

V is TRBV9 and J is TRBJ1-1, with D possibly TRBD1 on 5 matching bases. Germline V gives CDR1 SGDLS, CDR2 YYNGEE. The CDR3 has 12 amino acids. The V gene lost 4 bases and the J gene lost 5 bases, with 9 bases spanning the gap. The CDR3, as DNA: TGTGCCAGCAGCCCAAGGGGTACTGAAGCTTTCTTT. Translating gives CASSPRGTEAFF.

The chain has TRBV2 and TRBJ2-7; D may be TRBD1 (6 bases). V lost 5 bases to trimming and J lost 5 bases, with 13 bases between them. Germline V gene data show CDR1 as SNHLY and CDR2 as FYNNEI. This CDR3 comprises 13 residues. CDR3 in amino acids: CASSIGQYNEQYF. The CDR3 nucleotides are TGTGCCAGCAGTATCGGACAGTACAACGAGCAGTACTTC.